The entry below gives a single T cell receptor (beta chain) sequence along with its context. Its target is unknown. Investigators reverse transcribed all isolated RNA, so they sequenced expressed TCRB transcripts. Repertoires were generated with immunoSEQ multiplex PCR, while TCRdb's copy carries only in-frame clones and drops some. Seen here are approximately 170,000 clones, 63% observed once, and the top ten hold approximately 0.089%. The sample is drawn from a study of beta chain features in type 1 diabetes. Study-wide findings and caveats: Patients with Type 1 diabetes showed moderately but significantly shorter TCRB CDR3s in all four CD4+ subsets.

The CDR3 length is 13 residues. The V and J ends lost 3 bases and 2 bases respectively, with 10 bases between them. The germline V gene has CDR1 SQVTM and CDR2 ANQGSEA. J is TRBJ1-2 and V is TRBV29-1; D gene uncertain. Sequenced: naive CD4+ T cells from blood. This TCR was sampled from a man aged 25 to 40 with type 1 diabetes. The CDR3 spells CSVEYPVNYGYTF. The CDR3 bases are TGCAGCGTTGAGTATCCAGTCAACTATGGCTACACCTTC.